A single sample gave rise to the 26 T cell receptor beta chains below, sequenced in a study of shared clonotypes between healthy human individuals. Some clones are missing from TCRdb's copy, which holds only in-frame ones; the method was immunoSEQ multiplex PCR. The data show under 2,500,000 clones, more than 90% seen once. Sequenced sample: naive CD4+ T cells sorted from blood. Described subset: CD45RA+ positively selected. The receptors shown here come from a man aged 18 to 30 in good health.

The rearrangement links TRBV11-2 to TRBJ2-3; 13 bases map to TRBD2. This CDR3 is 16 amino acids long. Per the germline V gene, CDR1 is SGHAT and CDR2 is FQNNGV. Trimming removed 3 bases from V and 5 bases from J; junction bases left unmatched: 5. The CDR3 here is CASSFTSGGVIDTQYF. CDR3 in DNA: TGTGCCAGCAGCTTCACTAGCGGGGGGGTTATAGATACGCAGTATTTT.

Concerning this clone itself: This specimen includes other DNA sequences encoding the same CDR3. This chain uses TRBV18 with TRBJ2-7; D may be TRBD1 (6 bases). The germline V gene encodes CDR1 KGHSH and CDR2 LQKENI. The CDR3 is 14 residues long. The ends were cut back, 2 bases at V and 0 bases at J, with 8 bases in the middle. The CDR3 sequence is CASSPTGSSYEQYF. The CDR3 DNA reads as TGTGCCAGCTCACCAACAGGGAGCTCCTACGAGCAGTACTTC.

The CDR3 region is CASNEGSVGTDTQYF. The CDR3 DNA reads TGCGCCAGCAACGAAGGGAGTGTTGGCACAGATACGCAGTATTTT. The chain employs TRBV5-1 and TRBJ2-3; TRBD2 might be the D (5 bases). Germline V lookup: CDR1 SGHRS, CDR2 YFSETQ. V lost 6 bases and J lost 1, with 15 bases in between. CDR3 length: 15 amino acids.

In regard to this clone: The sample holds other DNA sequences that translate to the same CDR3. The V call is TRBV18, the J call TRBJ2-7, with 8 bases aligning to TRBD1. The germline gives CDR1 KGHSH, CDR2 LQKENI. V lost 1 base to trimming and J lost 2 bases; unmatched junction nucleotides: 4. This CDR3 has 15 amino acids. The CDR3 DNA reads as TGTGCCAGCTCACCACGGCAGGGGGCTACCTACGAGCAGTACTTC. Encoded protein: CASSPRQGATYEQYF.

The chain recombines TRBV4-1 with TRBJ2-7; the match to TRBD2 covers 12 bases. The CDR3 is made up of 16 amino acids. Germline values: CDR1 MGHRA, CDR2 YSYEKL. The V and J ends lost 3 bases and 2 bases, in that order; junction bases with no gene match: 5. The chain's CDR3 is CASSQGRTSGAYEQYF. CDR3 coding DNA: TGCGCCAGCAGCCAGGGAAGGACTAGCGGGGCCTACGAGCAGTACTTC.

This clone was observed once. The chain combines TRBV7-2 with TRBJ1-5; D is unresolved. Trimming removed 4 bases at V and 3 bases at J, with 7 bases between. The germline gives CDR1 SGHTA, CDR2 FQGNSA. CDR3 length equals 13 residues. This CDR3 is CASSSPPNQPQHF. The CDR3 nucleotides are TGTGCCAGCAGCTCTCCCCCCAATCAGCCCCAGCATTTT.

The J gene is TRBJ1-4, the V gene TRBV29-1; 7 bases are a match to TRBD1. The CDR3 consists of 13 residues. Germline V gene sequence: CDR1 SQVTM, CDR2 ANQGSEA. V was pared by 4 bases and J by 7 bases, with 6 bases of the junction left unmatched. Written as DNA, the CDR3 is TGCAGCGTTGCTGACAGGGTCGGTGAAAAACTGTTTTTT. This gives the protein CSVADRVGEKLFF.

V usage is TRBV7-2 and J usage is TRBJ2-5, with 8 bases matching TRBD2. Germline-derived CDR1 and CDR2 are SGHTA and FQGNSA. The V and J ends lost 4 bases and 6 bases, in that order; junction bases with no gene match: 13. The CDR3 is 16 residues long. CDR3 in DNA: TGTGCCAGCAGCTCTAACTCGTTCGGGGGGGAAAAGACCCAGTACTTC. Translation: CASSSNSFGGEKTQYF.

The chain carries TRBV27 and TRBJ1-1; D gene unclear. This CDR3 has 11 residues. V lost 7 bases to trimming and J lost 5 bases, with 8 bases between them. Germline lookup yields CDR1 MNHEY and CDR2 SMNVEV (reference sequence). The chain's CDR3 is CASKGRTEAFF. The CDR3 DNA reads as TGTGCCAGCAAAGGCCGGACTGAAGCTTTCTTT.

V gene TRBV18 combines with J gene TRBJ1-6; 9 bases are shared with TRBD1. With V trimmed by 6 bases and J by 9 bases, 6 bases remained unmatched. The CDR3 has 14 residues. CDR1 KGHSH and CDR2 LQKENI come from the germline V gene. The CDR3 protein is CASSPDRGSSPLHF. The CDR3 DNA reads as TGTGCCAGCTCGCCGGACAGGGGATCTTCACCCCTCCACTTT.

This rearrangement joins TRBV18 to TRBJ2-5; D remains unclear. The germline gives CDR1 KGHSH, CDR2 LQKENI. V lost 5 bases and J 0 bases, leaving 1 base between the germline ends. This CDR3 spans 11 amino acids. CDR3 residues: CASSYQETQYF. CDR3 DNA: TGTGCCAGCTCATACCAAGAGACCCAGTACTTC.

This clone was seen only once. The chain is built from TRBV4-3 and TRBJ2-1; a possible D gene is TRBD2 (8 bases). Germline assignment: CDR1 LGHNA and CDR2 YSLEER. CDR3 size: 15 residues. V was trimmed by 4 bases and J by 8 bases, leaving 18 bases between them. The CDR3 bases are TGCGCCAGCAGCCCGCCGGGACTAGGGGGCCATGAGCAGTTCTTC. Translation: CASSPPGLGGHEQFF.

The genes are TRBV19 and TRBJ2-6; the D is unclear. CDR1 and CDR2 (germline): LNHDA, SQIVND (reference sequence). The CDR3 totals 14 residues. The ends were cut back, 6 bases at V and 0 bases at J, with 6 bases in the middle. CDR3 in DNA: TGTGCCAGTAGATTGGACTCTGGGGCCAACGTCCTGACTTTC. It translates to CASRLDSGANVLTF.

The rearrangement joins TRBV6-5 to TRBJ2-5; 14 bases are shared with TRBD2. V lost 6 bases and J lost 3; bases outside the gene matches: 3. Germline V CDR1 and CDR2: MNHEY, SVGAGI. The CDR3 covers 15 residues. The CDR3 region has the DNA TGTGCCAGCAGGGGACTAGCGGGGGTCAAAGAGACCCAGTACTTC. Amino acids: CASRGLAGVKETQYF.

This chain uses TRBV5-5 with TRBJ1-3; a weak D match, TRBD1 (6 bases). The germline V gene has CDR1 SGHKS and CDR2 YYEKEE (reference sequence). Trimming cost V 0 bases and J 2 bases, with 15 bases left between them. The CDR3 runs to 17 residues. DNA of the CDR3: TGTGCCAGCAGCTTGGCCCGGGGGGCTGGTACTGGAAACACCATATATTTT. It translates to CASSLARGAGTGNTIYF.

The chain uses TRBV30 and TRBJ1-1; TRBD1 is a possible D gene (6 bases). V was clipped by 3 bases and J by 4 bases, with 15 bases between them. The germline CDR1 and CDR2 sequences are GTSNPN and SVGIG (reference sequence). The CDR3 is 14 amino acids. The CDR3 region is CAWRVTGSFTEAFF. The CDR3 nucleotides are TGTGCCTGGAGGGTTACAGGGTCCTTCACTGAAGCTTTCTTT.

The chain joins TRBV7-9 to TRBJ1-1; weak D call: TRBD1 (6 bases). The CDR3 totals 16 residues. Trimming removed 5 bases from V and 4 bases from J, with 20 bases in between. Germline lookup yields CDR1 SEHNR and CDR2 FQNEAQ (reference sequence). CDR3 in DNA: TGTGCCAGCAGCCAGGGGACGGGGGGCTATAGCACTGAAGCTTTCTTT. Its protein product is CASSQGTGGYSTEAFF.

V gene TRBV7-9 combines with J gene TRBJ1-3, with D unclear. Per the germline V gene, CDR1 is SEHNR and CDR2 is FQNEAQ (reference sequence). The CDR3 runs to 17 residues. Trimming pared 11 bases from V and 1 base from J, leaving 24 bases between. CDR3 in amino acids: CASLSPVGGRSGNTIYF. The CDR3 coding sequence is TGTGCCTCCCTTAGCCCAGTCGGAGGCCGATCTGGAAACACCATATATTTT.

This chain joins TRBV7-2 and TRBJ1-2; possibly TRBD1 for D (5 bases). CDR1 is SGHTA and CDR2 is FQGNSA in the germline V gene. V gave up 5 bases and J gave up 5 bases, with 12 bases separating them. CDR3 size: 13 residues. The CDR3: CASSQVSGYGYTF. Written as DNA, the CDR3 is TGTGCCAGCAGCCAAGTCTCAGGGTATGGCTACACCTTC.

This rearrangement joins TRBV4-1 to TRBJ2-3; D is possibly TRBD2 (7 bases). From germline, CDR1 is MGHRA and CDR2 YSYEKL. CDR3 length: 16 amino acids. V was pared by 0 bases and J by 6 bases, with 16 bases between. CDR3 bases: TGCGCCAGCAGCCAAGATACGGGGGGCGTACGGGATACGCAGTATTTT. As protein: CASSQDTGGVRDTQYF.

The chain has TRBV18 and TRBJ2-7, with D maybe TRBD1 (5 bases). Trimming shortened V by 5 bases and J by 6 bases, and 8 bases separated the two germline ends. The germline V gene encodes CDR1 KGHSH and CDR2 LQKENI. The CDR3 has 11 residues. The CDR3 nucleotides read TGTGCCAGCTCAGCCCAGGGCGAGCAGTACTTC. Residues: CASSAQGEQYF.

V usage is TRBV18 and J usage is TRBJ2-1; perhaps TRBD2 as D (5 bases). From germline, CDR1 is KGHSH and CDR2 LQKENI. The CDR3 covers 16 residues. Trimming took off 0 bases at V and 7 bases at J, with 16 bases between the two ends. CDR3 loop: CASSPPAPSTGNEQFF. CDR3 coding DNA: TGTGCCAGCTCACCACCGGCGCCTTCAACGGGGAATGAGCAGTTCTTC.

J is TRBJ1-4 and V is TRBV30; 7 positions agree with TRBD1. The CDR3 covers 14 residues. The V segment lost 1 base and the J segment 4 bases; nucleotides outside the gene matches: 3. From germline, CDR1 is GTSNPN and CDR2 SVGIG (reference sequence). This CDR3 reads CAWSGGTDNEKLFF. For the CDR3, the DNA is TGTGCCTGGAGTGGGGGGACAGATAATGAAAAACTGTTTTTT.

The V call is TRBV5-4, the J call TRBJ1-1, with a weak D call TRBD1 (5 bases). The CDR3 covers 12 residues. Germline CDR1 SGHNT, CDR2 YYREEE (reference sequence). The ends were cut back, 7 bases at V and 1 base at J, with 8 bases in the middle. The CDR3 coding sequence is TGTGCCAGCTACGGACAGAACACTGAAGCTTTCTTT. Translated: CASYGQNTEAFF.

DNA for the CDR3: TGTGCCAGCAGTTACCTCGGGACCCGGGGTGAAAAACTGTTTTTT. As protein: CASSYLGTRGEKLFF. The chain links TRBV6-6 to TRBJ1-4; weak D call: TRBD1 (5 bases). Germline V gives CDR1 MNHNY, CDR2 SVGAGI (reference sequence). The V end was cut by 2 bases, the J end by 7 bases, with 14 bases between. This CDR3 spans 15 amino acids.

The chain has TRBV5-6 and TRBJ2-1; TRBD1 agrees at 11 bases. The CDR3 is made up of 15 amino acids. Germline values: CDR1 SGHDT, CDR2 YYEEEE. The V gene end was trimmed by 1 base and the J gene end by 8 bases; junction bases not matched to a gene: 5. CDR3 in DNA: TGTGCCAGCAGCTTGCCCGGGACAGGGGGATATGAGCAGTTCTTC. This codes for CASSLPGTGGYEQFF.